Each of the 4 T cell receptor beta chains below was sequenced from the same sample in a study of CD8 T cells in ankylosing spondylitis. Broader study findings: Characteristic of ankylosing spondylitis blood, it appeared, was a TCR beta motif comprising roughly eight highly homologous variants.

Their antigens remain unidentified. TCRdb re-called the 5' RACE reads with MiXCR, one entry per CDR3 protein. The data show approximately 520,000 distinct CDR3 sequences, with 5.3% seen just once and roughly 3.5% held by the top ten. Sequenced input: blood, either unsorted or a sorted T cell fraction (not recorded which). These receptors originate from a male donor with ankylosing spondylitis.

This clonotype was detected many times. An end of the junction differs from the germline gene, which may be a read error. The rearrangement links TRBV12-3 or TRBV12-4 to TRBJ2-1; 8 nucleotides agree with TRBD2. CDR3 length equals 16 residues. The CDR3 DNA reads TGTGCCAGCAGCTTAGGGCGCGGGAGGTTTTACAATGAGCAGTTCTTC. Translated, it gives CASSLGRGRFYNEQFF.

This clonotype appeared a few times. This sequence joins TRBV7-2 and TRBJ1-2; D remains unclear. The CDR3 runs 13 residues. Trimming stripped 1 base from V and 8 bases from J, with 11 bases between. Germline V lookup: CDR1 SGHTA, CDR2 FQGNSA. The DNA of the CDR3 is TGTGCCAGCAGCTTAGTAGGAGGGATGGGCTACACCTTC. Amino acids: CASSLVGGMGYTF.

The chain joins TRBV6-1 to TRBJ1-4; D gene uncertain. The CDR3 totals 14 residues. V lost 3 bases and J 8 bases, leaving 13 bases between the germline ends. Germline CDR1 and CDR2: MNHNS and SASEGT. In nucleotides, the CDR3 is TGTGCCAGCAGTGACTGGGGTGCGGCCGAAAAACTGTTTTTT. Translation gives CASSDWGAAEKLFF.

In this sample, this clonotype turned up many times. The rearrangement joins TRBV29-1 to TRBJ1-5; a weak D match, TRBD1 (6 bases). The CDR3 has 11 residues. The ends were cut back, 6 bases at V and 10 bases at J, with 13 bases in the middle. CDR1 and CDR2 from the germline V gene are SQVTM and ANQGSEA. CDR3: CSVGDTEPQHF. CDR3 bases: TGCAGCGTCGGGGACACTGAACCCCAGCATTTT.